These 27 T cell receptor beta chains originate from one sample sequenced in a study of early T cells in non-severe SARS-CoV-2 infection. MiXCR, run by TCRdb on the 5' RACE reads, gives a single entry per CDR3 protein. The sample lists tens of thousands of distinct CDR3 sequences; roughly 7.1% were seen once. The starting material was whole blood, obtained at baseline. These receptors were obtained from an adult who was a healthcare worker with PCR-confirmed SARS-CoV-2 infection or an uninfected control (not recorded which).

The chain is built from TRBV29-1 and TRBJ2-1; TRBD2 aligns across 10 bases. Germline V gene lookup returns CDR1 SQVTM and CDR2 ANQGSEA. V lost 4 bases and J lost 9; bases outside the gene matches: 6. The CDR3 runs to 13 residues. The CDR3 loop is CSVVQREGGEQFF. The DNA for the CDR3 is TGCAGCGTTGTACAGCGGGAGGGAGGTGAGCAGTTCTTC.

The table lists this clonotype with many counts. In DNA, the CDR3 is TGTGCTAGTGGTTTGGGCCACAGGGGGCTATTCGAGCAGTACGTC. Amino acids: CASGLGHRGLFEQYV. The chain combines TRBV12-5 with TRBJ2-7; 9 bases are a match to TRBD1. The CDR3 is 15 amino acids. Trimming cost V 1 base and J 6 bases; bases outside gene matches: 7. From germline, CDR1 is LGHNT and CDR2 FRNRAP.

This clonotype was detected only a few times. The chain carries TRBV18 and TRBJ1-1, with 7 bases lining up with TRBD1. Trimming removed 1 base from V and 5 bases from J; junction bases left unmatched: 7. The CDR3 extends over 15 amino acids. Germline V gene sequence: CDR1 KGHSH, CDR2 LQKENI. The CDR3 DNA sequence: TGTGCCAGCTCACCACGAGGGGGCGGGGTGACTGAAGCTTTCTTT. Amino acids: CASSPRGGGVTEAFF.

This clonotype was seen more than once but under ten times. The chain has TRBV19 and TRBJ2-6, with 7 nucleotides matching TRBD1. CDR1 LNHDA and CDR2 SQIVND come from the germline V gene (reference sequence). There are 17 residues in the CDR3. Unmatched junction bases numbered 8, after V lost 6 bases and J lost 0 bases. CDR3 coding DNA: TGTGCCAGTAGGCCGGGACAGCTAACCTCTGGGGCCAACGTCCTGACTTTC. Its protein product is CASRPGQLTSGANVLTF. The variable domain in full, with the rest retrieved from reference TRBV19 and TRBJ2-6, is DGGITQSPKYLFRKEGQNVTLSCEQNLNHDAMYWYRQDPGQGLRLIYYSQIVNDFQKGDIAEGYSVSREKKESFPLTVTSAQKNPTAFYLCASRPGQLTSGANVLTFGAGSRLTVL.

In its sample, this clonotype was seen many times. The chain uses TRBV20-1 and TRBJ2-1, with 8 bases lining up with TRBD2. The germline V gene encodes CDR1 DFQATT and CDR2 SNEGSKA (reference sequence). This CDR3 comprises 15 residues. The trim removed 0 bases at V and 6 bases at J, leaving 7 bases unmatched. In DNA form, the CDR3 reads TGCAGTGCTAGAGATCTAGCGGGCCAAGGCAATGAGCAGTTCTTC. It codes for CSARDLAGQGNEQFF.

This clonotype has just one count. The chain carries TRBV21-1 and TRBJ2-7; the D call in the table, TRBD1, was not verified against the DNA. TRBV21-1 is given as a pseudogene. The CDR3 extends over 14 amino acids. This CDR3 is CASSKESVGGEQYF. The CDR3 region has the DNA TGTGCCAGCAGCAAAGAGAGTGTGGGGGGAGAGCAGTACTTC.

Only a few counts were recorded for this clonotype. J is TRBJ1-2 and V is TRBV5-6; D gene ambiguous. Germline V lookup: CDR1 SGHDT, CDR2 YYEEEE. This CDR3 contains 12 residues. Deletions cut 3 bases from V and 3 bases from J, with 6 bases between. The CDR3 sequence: CASSSLDYGYTF. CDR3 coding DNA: TGTGCCAGCAGCTCATTAGACTATGGCTACACCTTC.

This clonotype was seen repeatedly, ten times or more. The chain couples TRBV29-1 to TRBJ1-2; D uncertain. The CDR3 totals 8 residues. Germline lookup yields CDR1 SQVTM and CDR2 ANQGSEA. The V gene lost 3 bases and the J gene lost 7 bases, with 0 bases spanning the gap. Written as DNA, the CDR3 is TGCAGCGTTGATGGCTACACCTTC. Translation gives CSVDGYTF.

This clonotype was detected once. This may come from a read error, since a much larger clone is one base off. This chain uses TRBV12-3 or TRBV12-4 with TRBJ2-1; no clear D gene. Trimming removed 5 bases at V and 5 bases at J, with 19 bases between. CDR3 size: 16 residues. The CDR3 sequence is CASSTTASSGNNEQFF. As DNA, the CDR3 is TGTGCCAGCAGTACCACGGCTAGTTCGGGCAACAATGAGCAGTTCTTC.

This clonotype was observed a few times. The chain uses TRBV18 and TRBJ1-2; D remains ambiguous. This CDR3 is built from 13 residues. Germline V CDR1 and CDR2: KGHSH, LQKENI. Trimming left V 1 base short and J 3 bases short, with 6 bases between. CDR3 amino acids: CASSPLKDYGYTF. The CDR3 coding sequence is TGTGCCAGCTCACCACTGAAGGACTATGGCTACACCTTC.

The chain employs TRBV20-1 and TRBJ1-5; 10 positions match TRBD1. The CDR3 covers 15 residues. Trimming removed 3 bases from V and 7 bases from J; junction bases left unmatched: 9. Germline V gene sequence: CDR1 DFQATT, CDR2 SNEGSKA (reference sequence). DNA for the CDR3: TGCAGTGCTAGCAGCTTCGGGACAGGGGACCAGCCCCAGCATTTT. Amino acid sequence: CSASSFGTGDQPQHF.

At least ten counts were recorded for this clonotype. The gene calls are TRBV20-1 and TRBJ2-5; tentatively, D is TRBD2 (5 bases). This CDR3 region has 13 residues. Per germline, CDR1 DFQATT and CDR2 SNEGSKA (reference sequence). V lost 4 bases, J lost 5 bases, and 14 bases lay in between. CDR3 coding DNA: TGCAGTGCTAAGTGGCTAGCCCAGGAGACCCAGTACTTC. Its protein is CSAKWLAQETQYF.

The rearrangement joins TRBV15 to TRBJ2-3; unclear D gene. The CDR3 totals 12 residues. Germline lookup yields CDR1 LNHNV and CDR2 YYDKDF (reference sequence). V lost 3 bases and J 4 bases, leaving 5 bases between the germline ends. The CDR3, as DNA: TGTGCCACCAGCAGGTACTCAGATACGCAGTATTTT. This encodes CATSRYSDTQYF.

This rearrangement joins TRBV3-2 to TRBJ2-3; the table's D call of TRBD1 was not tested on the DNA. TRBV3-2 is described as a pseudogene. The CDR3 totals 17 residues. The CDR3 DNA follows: TGTGCCAGCAGCCAAGGTCCCGGCCTTTTCGGCACAGATACGCAGTATTTT. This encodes CASSQGPGLFGTDTQYF.

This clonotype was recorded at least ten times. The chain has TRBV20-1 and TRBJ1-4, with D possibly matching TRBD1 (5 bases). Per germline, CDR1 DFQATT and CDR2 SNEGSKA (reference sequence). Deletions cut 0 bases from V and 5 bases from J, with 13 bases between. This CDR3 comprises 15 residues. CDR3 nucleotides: TGCAGTGCTAGAGATAGGCAGGGCCAGAATGAAAAACTGTTTTTT. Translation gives CSARDRQGQNEKLFF.

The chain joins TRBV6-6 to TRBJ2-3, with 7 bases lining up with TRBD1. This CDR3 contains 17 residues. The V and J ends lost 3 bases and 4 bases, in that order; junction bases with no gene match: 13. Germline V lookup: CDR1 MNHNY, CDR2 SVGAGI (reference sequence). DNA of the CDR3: TGTGCCAGCAGTTATTCGCAACCGGGACAGAAATCAGATACGCAGTATTTT. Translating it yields CASSYSQPGQKSDTQYF.

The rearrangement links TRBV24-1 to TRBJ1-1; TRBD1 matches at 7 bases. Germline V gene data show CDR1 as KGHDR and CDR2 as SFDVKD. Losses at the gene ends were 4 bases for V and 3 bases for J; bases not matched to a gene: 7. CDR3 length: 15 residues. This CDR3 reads CATSEGGQEDTEAFF. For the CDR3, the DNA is TGTGCCACCAGTGAGGGTGGACAGGAAGACACTGAAGCTTTCTTT.

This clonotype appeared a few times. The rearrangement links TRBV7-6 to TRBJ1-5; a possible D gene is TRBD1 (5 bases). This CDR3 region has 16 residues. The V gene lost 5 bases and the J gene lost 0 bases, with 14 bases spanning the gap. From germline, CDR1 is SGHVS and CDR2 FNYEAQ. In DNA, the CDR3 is TGTGCCAGCAGCCTAGGGGCGGGGTATAGCAATCAGCCCCAGCATTTT. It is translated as CASSLGAGYSNQPQHF.

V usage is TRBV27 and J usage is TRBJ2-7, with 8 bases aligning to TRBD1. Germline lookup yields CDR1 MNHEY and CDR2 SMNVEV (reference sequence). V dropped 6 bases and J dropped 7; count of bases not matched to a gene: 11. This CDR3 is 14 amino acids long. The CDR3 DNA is TGTGCCAGCAGACTTTCGGACAGGGTGTGGGAGCAGTACGTC. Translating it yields CASRLSDRVWEQYV.

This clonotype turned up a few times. In DNA, the CDR3 is TGCAGTGCTGAAGCGGGCCAAGAGACCCAGTACTTC. It translates to CSAEAGQETQYF. V usage is TRBV20-1 and J usage is TRBJ2-5; weak D call: TRBD2 (6 bases). The CDR3 runs 12 residues. The ends were cut back, 5 bases at V and 1 base at J, with 8 bases in the middle. In germline, CDR1 is DFQATT, CDR2 SNEGSKA (reference sequence).

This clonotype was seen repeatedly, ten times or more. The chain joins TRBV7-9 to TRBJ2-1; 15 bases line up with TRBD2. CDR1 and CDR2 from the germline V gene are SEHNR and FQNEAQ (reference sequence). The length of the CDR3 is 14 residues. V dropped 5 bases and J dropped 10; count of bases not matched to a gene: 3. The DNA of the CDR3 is TGTGCCAGCAGCCTCGGGACTAGCGGGAGGGAGCAGTTCTTC. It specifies CASSLGTSGREQFF.

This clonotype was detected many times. CDR3 region: CATSDLRQFGGELFF. CDR3 nucleotides: TGTGCCACCAGTGATTTGCGGCAGTTTGGCGGGGAGCTGTTTTTT. The chain uses TRBV24-1 and TRBJ2-2; D unclear. CDR1 is KGHDR and CDR2 is SFDVKD in the germline V gene. The CDR3 extends over 15 amino acids. V gave up 0 bases and J gave up 7 bases, with 11 bases separating them.

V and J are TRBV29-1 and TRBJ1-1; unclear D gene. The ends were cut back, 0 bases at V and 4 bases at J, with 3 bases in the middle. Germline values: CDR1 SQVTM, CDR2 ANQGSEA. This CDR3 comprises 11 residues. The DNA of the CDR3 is TGCAGCGTTGAAGAGATCACTGAAGCTTTCTTT. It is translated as CSVEEITEAFF.

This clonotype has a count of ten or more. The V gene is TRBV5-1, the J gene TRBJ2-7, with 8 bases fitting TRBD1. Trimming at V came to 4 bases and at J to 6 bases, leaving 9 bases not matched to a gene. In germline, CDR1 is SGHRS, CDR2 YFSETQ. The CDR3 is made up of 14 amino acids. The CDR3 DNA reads TGCGCCAGCAGCCCAGGGGGCGTATTGTTCGAGCAGTACTTC. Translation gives CASSPGGVLFEQYF.

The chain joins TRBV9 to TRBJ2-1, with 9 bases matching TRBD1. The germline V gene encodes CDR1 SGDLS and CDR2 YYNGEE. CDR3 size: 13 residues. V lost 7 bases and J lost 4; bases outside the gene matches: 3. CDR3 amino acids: CASGQGWYNEQFF. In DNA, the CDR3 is TGTGCCAGCGGACAGGGGTGGTACAATGAGCAGTTCTTC.

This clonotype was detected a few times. CDR3 DNA: TGTGCCAGCAGTTACATCGAAAGTGACGAGCAGTACTTC. This sequence encodes CASSYIESDEQYF. The chain joins TRBV6-2 or TRBV6-3 to TRBJ2-7, with D unclear. This CDR3 is 13 amino acids long. Germline values: CDR1 MNHEY, CDR2 SVGEGT. Trimming stripped 2 bases from V and 5 bases from J, with 10 bases between.

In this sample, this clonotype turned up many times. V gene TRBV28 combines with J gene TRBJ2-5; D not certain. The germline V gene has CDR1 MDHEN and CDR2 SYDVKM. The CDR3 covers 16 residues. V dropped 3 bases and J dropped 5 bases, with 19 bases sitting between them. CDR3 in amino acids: CASSFPPSVTGETQYF. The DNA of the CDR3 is TGTGCCAGCAGTTTTCCCCCGAGTGTTACGGGCGAGACCCAGTACTTC.